This entry features one T cell receptor beta chain sequence. This record comes from a study of blood T cell repertoires in COVID-19. Study-wide background: The United States, Italy and Spain supplied acute and convalescent COVID-19 samples. The analysed material was cDNA or gDNA that came from T cells, B-cell-depleted T cells, or PBMCs.

In the authors' workflow: Amplification of reference gene primers was used by the study to estimate nucleated cell counts. Repertoires were generated with immunoSEQ multiplex PCR, while TCRdb's copy carries only in-frame clones and drops some. From that table come the V and J calls and clone size; the DNA was used to work out D and trimming. The data contain about 200,000 clones, about nine tenths of them seen just once; the ten biggest clones take up roughly 2.3%. Germline lookup yields CDR1 SGHVS and CDR2 FNYEAQ. This CDR3 has 17 amino acids. The ends lost 2 bases at V and 2 bases at J; junction bases unmatched: 8.

The chain employs TRBV7-6 and TRBJ2-7, with 11 positions matching TRBD1. The receptor comes from a man younger than 45 who had recovered from COVID-19. Sequencing was performed on peripheral blood. The CDR3 sequence: CASSLMGVDRGPYEQYF. In nucleotides, the CDR3 is TGTGCCAGCAGCTTAATGGGGGTGGACAGGGGGCCCTACGAGCAGTACTTC.